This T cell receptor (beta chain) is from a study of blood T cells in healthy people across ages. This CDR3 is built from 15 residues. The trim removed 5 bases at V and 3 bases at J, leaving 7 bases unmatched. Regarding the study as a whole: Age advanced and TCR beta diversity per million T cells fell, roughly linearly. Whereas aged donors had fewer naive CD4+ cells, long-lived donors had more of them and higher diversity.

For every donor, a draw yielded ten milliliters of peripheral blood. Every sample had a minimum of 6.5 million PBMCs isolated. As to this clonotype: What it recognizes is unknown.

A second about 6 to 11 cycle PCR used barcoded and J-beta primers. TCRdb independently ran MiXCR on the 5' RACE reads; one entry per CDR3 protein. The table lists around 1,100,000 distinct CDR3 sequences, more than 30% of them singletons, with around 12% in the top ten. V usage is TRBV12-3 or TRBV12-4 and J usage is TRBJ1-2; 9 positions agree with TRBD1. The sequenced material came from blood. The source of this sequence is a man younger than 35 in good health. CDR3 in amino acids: CASSRTGAPDYGYTF. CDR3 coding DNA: TGTGCCAGCAGTAGGACAGGGGCGCCGGACTATGGCTACACCTTC.